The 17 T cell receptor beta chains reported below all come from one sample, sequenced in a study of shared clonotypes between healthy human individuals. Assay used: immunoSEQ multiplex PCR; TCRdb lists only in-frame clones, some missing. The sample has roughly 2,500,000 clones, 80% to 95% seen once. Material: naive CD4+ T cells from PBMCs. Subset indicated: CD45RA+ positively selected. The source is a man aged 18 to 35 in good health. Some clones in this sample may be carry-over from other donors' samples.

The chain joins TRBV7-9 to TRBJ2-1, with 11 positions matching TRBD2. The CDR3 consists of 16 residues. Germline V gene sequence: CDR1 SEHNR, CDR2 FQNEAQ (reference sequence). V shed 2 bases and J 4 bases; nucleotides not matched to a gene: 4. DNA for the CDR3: TGTGCCAGCAGCTTACCGGGACTAGCGGCATACAATGAGCAGTTCTTC. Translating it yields CASSLPGLAAYNEQFF.

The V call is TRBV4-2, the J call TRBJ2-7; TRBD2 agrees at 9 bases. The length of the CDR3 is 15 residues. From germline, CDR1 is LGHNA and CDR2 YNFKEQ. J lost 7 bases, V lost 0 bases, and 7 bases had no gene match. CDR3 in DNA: TGTGCCAGCAGCCAAGAAAGGAGCGGGGGGAGAGAGCAGTACTTC. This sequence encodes CASSQERSGGREQYF.

CDR3 bases: TGTGCCACCCGTGGCGGGAGTTCCTACAATGAGCAGTTCTTC. It codes for CATRGGSSYNEQFF. V gene TRBV6-6 combines with J gene TRBJ2-1, with 7 bases lining up with TRBD2. The CDR3 contains 14 residues. The ends lost 10 bases at V and 1 base at J; junction bases unmatched: 7. The germline V gene has CDR1 MNHNY and CDR2 SVGAGI (reference sequence).

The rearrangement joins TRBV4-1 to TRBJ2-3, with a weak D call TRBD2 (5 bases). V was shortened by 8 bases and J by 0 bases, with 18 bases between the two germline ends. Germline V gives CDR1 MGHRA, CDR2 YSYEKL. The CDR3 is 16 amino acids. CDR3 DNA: TGCGCCAGCCGTTGGCGGGCAACTTCTAGCACAGATACGCAGTATTTT. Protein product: CASRWRATSSTDTQYF.

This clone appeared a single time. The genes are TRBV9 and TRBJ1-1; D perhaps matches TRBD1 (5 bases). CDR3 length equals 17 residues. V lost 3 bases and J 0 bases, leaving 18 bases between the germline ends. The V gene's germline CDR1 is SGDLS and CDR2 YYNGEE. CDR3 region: CASSASAWGTMNTEAFF. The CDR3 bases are TGTGCCAGCAGCGCCTCGGCGTGGGGGACCATGAACACTGAAGCTTTCTTT.

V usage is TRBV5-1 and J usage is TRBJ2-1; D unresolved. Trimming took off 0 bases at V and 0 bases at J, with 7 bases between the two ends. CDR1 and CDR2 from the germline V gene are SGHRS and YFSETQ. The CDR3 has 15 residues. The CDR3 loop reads CASSLEKSSYNEQFF. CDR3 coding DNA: TGCGCCAGCAGCTTGGAGAAGAGCTCCTACAATGAGCAGTTCTTC.

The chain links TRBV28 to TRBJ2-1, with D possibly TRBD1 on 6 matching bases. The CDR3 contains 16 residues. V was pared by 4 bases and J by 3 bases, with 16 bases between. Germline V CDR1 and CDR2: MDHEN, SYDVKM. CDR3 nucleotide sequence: TGTGCCAGCAGTTGGGAGTTAGTAGGGGGCTACAATGAGCAGTTCTTC. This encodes CASSWELVGGYNEQFF.

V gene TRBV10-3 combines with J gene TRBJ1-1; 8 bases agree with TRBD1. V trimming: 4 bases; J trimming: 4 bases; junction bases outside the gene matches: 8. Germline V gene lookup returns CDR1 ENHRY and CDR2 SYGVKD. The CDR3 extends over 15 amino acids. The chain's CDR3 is CAISGQGQGSTEAFF. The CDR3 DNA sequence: TGTGCCATCAGTGGTCAAGGACAGGGTAGCACTGAAGCTTTCTTT.

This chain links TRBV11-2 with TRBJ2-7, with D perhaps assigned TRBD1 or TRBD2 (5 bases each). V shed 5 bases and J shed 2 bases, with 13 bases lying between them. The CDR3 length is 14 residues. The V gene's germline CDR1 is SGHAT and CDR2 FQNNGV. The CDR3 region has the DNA TGTGCCAGCAGCGGACATCGGGACCCCTACGAGCAGTACTTC. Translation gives CASSGHRDPYEQYF.

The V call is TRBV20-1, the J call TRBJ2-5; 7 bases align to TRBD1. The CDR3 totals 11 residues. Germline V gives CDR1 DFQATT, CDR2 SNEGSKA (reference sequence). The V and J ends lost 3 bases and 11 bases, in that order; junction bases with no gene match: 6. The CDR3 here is CSARDRLQQYF. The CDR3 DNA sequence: TGCAGTGCTAGGGACAGGCTACAACAGTACTTC.

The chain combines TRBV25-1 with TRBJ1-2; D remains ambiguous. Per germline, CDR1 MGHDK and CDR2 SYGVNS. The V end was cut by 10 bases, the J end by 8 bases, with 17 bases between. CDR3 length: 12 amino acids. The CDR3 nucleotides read TGTGCCACCTCTCTAGGGCCGACCGGCTACACCTTC. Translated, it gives CATSLGPTGYTF.

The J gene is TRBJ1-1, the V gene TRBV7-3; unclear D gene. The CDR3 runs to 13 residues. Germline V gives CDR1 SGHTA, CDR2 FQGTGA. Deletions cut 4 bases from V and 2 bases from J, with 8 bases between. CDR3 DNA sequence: TGTGCCAGCAGCTCAGAGAGAAACACTGAAGCTTTCTTT. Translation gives CASSSERNTEAFF.

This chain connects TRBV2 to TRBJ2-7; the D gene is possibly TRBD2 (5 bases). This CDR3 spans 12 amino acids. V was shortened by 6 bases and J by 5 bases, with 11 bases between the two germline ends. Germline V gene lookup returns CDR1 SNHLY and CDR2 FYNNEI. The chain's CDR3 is CASRTDWDEQYF. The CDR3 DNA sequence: TGTGCCAGCAGGACGGACTGGGACGAGCAGTACTTC.

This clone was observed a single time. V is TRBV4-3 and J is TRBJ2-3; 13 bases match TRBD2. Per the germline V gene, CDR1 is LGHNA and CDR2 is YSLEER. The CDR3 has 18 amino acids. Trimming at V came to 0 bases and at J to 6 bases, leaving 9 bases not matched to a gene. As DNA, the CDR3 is TGCGCCAGCAGCCAAGATCTACTAGCGGGAGGGTTAGTGGATACGCAGTATTTT. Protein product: CASSQDLLAGGLVDTQYF.

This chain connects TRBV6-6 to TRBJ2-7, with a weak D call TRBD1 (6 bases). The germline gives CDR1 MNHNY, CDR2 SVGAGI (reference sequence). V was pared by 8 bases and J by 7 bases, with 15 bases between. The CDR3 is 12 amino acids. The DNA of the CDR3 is TGTGCCAGCCGTCAGGGGAGTACAGAGCAGTACTTC. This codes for CASRQGSTEQYF.

This CDR3 is CASSVVRVTEAFF. CDR3 DNA: TGTGCCAGCAGCGTAGTGAGGGTGACTGAAGCTTTCTTT. The chain joins TRBV9 to TRBJ1-1, with D unclear. CDR1 is SGDLS, CDR2 YYNGEE, per germline. The CDR3 loop spans 13 amino acids. V was cut by 0 bases and J by 5 bases, with 8 bases left in between.

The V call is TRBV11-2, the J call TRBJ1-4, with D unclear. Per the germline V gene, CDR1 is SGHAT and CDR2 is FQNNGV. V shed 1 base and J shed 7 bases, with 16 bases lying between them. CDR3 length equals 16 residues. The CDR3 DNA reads TGTGCCAGCAGCTTAGTAGTGGGTAGCAGCGGTGAAAAACTGTTTTTT. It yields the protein CASSLVVGSSGEKLFF.